The clone carrying this T cell receptor beta chain came up once. Clones were read by immunoSEQ multiplex PCR, and TCRdb kept only the in-frame ones, dropping some. This sample has almost 200,000 clones, with just under 85% found just once. The germline CDR1 and CDR2 sequences are KGHSH and LQKENI. This CDR3 has 17 amino acids. With 0 bases removed from V and 0 bases from J, the gap between germline ends came to 15 bases. The entry originates in a study of blood T cell repertoires in COVID-19. Looking at the study overall: PBMCs, B-cell-depleted T cells, or T cells were the source of the cDNA or gDNA that made up the material.

This chain uses TRBV18 with TRBJ2-7; D possibly corresponds to TRBD2 (5 bases). Material for sequencing was peripheral blood. The receptor's source is a man in his 60s with COVID-19, enrolled during active disease. The CDR3 sequence is CASSPPSGTTGSYEQYF. The CDR3 DNA reads TGTGCCAGCTCACCACCGTCGGGAACCACGGGCTCCTACGAGCAGTACTTC. Variable domain in full (rest from reference TRBV18 and TRBJ2-7): NAGVMQNPRHLVRRRGQEARLRCSPMKGHSHVYWYRQLPEEGLKFMVYLQKENIIDESGMPKERFSAEFPKEGPSILRIQQVVRGDSAAYFCASSPPSGTTGSYEQYFGPGTRLTVT.